The 8 T cell receptor beta chains below were found in one sample sequenced in a study of blood T cell repertoires in COVID-19. Some clones are missing from TCRdb's copy, which holds only in-frame ones; the method was immunoSEQ multiplex PCR. The data contain some 270,000 clones, approximately 83% of them singletons. The specimen was PBMCs or T cells enriched from blood (not recorded which). The source is a woman in her 30s who had recovered from COVID-19.

The rearrangement joins TRBV4-1 to TRBJ1-4; D uncertain. Germline V CDR1 and CDR2: MGHRA, YSYEKL. Trimming took off 0 bases at V and 6 bases at J, with 8 bases between the two ends. The CDR3 is 14 residues long. The CDR3 sequence: CASSQEAGYEKLFF. The CDR3 coding sequence is TGCGCCAGCAGCCAAGAAGCGGGGTATGAAAAACTGTTTTTT.

The V gene is TRBV7-9, the J gene TRBJ2-7, with 10 bases fitting TRBD2. V lost 6 bases to trimming and J lost 1 base; unmatched junction nucleotides: 6. The CDR3 consists of 15 residues. Germline V gene lookup returns CDR1 SEHNR and CDR2 FQNEAQ (reference sequence). CDR3 DNA: TGTGCCAGCAGTCCCACTAGCGGGGTTTCCTACGAGCAGTACTTC. Translating it yields CASSPTSGVSYEQYF. The whole variable domain, filled in from reference TRBV7-9 and TRBJ2-7, reads DTGVSQNPRHKITKRGQNVTFRCDPISEHNRLYWYRQTLGQGPEFLTYFQNEAQLEKSRLLSDRFSAERPKGSFSTLEIQRTEQGDSAMYLCASSPTSGVSYEQYFGPGTRLTVT.

This clone was counted between two and nine times. This chain joins TRBV6-5 and TRBJ1-3; D gene ambiguous. Germline values: CDR1 MNHEY, CDR2 SVGAGI. V lost 0 bases, J lost 7 bases, and 7 bases lay in between. The length of the CDR3 is 13 residues. In DNA form, the CDR3 reads TGTGCCAGCAGTTACTCAGCCGGGAACACCATATATTTT. This codes for CASSYSAGNTIYF.

V usage is TRBV28 and J usage is TRBJ2-1, with no clear D. The V end lost 1 base, the J end lost 9 bases, and 10 bases lay between the germline ends. Germline CDR1 and CDR2: MDHEN and SYDVKM. CDR3 length: 13 amino acids. CDR3 amino acids: CASSLYSLIEQFF. The CDR3 nucleotides read TGTGCCAGCAGTTTATATTCCTTAATTGAGCAGTTCTTC.

CDR3 region: CASSSRQVRPEAFF. In DNA, the CDR3 is TGTGCCAGTAGTTCCCGACAGGTAAGGCCAGAAGCTTTCTTT. This chain connects TRBV19 to TRBJ1-1, with D perhaps matching TRBD1 (6 bases). The V and J ends lost 5 bases and 8 bases respectively, with 18 bases between them. Germline CDR1 LNHDA, CDR2 SQIVND (reference sequence). The CDR3 runs 14 residues.

V is TRBV6-5 and J is TRBJ2-7; 7 nucleotides agree with TRBD1. Looked up from germline, CDR1 is MNHEY and CDR2 is SVGAGI. V gave up 5 bases and J gave up 5 bases; unmatched junction bases: 12. This CDR3 is 15 amino acids long. CDR3 amino acids: CASSPRRDRAHEQYF. The CDR3 bases are TGTGCCAGCAGTCCCCGGCGCGACAGGGCCCACGAGCAGTACTTC.

V is TRBV19 and J is TRBJ1-5; TRBD1 might be the D (5 bases). This CDR3 contains 17 residues. Per germline, CDR1 LNHDA and CDR2 SQIVND (reference sequence). The germline V and J ends were trimmed by 3 bases and 4 bases, with 19 bases remaining between them. CDR3 sequence (DNA): TGTGCCAGTAGTATGAGAATAGGGGCGCGAAATAATCAGCCCCAGCATTTT. Encoded protein: CASSMRIGARNNQPQHF.

This clone is a singleton in its sample. V is TRBV19 and J is TRBJ1-4; TRBD1 matches at 8 bases. The CDR3 totals 17 residues. J gave up 3 bases and V 4 bases, and 10 bases lay outside the gene matches. Germline V lookup: CDR1 LNHDA, CDR2 SQIVND (reference sequence). The CDR3 is CASSNQGAYGSNEKLFF. The CDR3, as DNA: TGTGCCAGTAGTAATCAGGGGGCGTACGGCTCTAATGAAAAACTGTTTTTT.